This section outlines one T cell receptor (beta chain) sequence together with its context. This entry comes from a study of TIL therapy for anti-PD-1-resistant metastatic lung cancer. Germline V gene lookup returns CDR1 SGHRS and CDR2 YFSETQ. The V and J ends lost 1 base and 7 bases, in that order; junction bases with no gene match: 22. The CDR3 spans 20 residues. As for time point: pre-treatment sample, taken before nivolumab and TIL therapy. The libraries were made with immunoSEQ v3. Assay: immunoSEQ multiplex PCR; the TCRdb copy retains only in-frame clones and omits some. The data show more than 55,000 clones, with approximately 69% seen just once and less than 8% held by the top ten.

The J gene is TRBJ2-1, the V gene TRBV5-1, with 8 bases aligning to TRBD1. Sequences were derived from blood, sampled at baseline. The receptor was derived from a person aged 25 to 79 with non-small cell lung cancer. The CDR3 protein is CASSLSGQGLRSGAANEQFF. The CDR3 DNA sequence: TGCGCCAGCAGCTTGTCAGGACAGGGTTTAAGGAGTGGGGCGGCGAATGAGCAGTTCTTC.